A selection of T cell receptor beta chains follows, all from one sample in a study of molecular identifiers for immune sequencing clone quantification. TCRdb re-called the PCR reads with MiXCR, one entry per CDR3 protein. The sample contains about 500,000 distinct CDR3 sequences, about 21% of which appear only once. The material sequenced was naive CD8+ T cells from blood, with Jurkat cell RNA spiked in. The receptors were gathered from a human donor in good health. Some libraries in this study had Jurkat cell RNA spiked in. CDR3s include the opening cysteine and the closing phenylalanine or tryptophan. Fields, in order: J gene, clone size, V gene, D gene, CDR3 DNA, CDR3 protein. A D gene is named only where the DNA matches it firmly. Size values are once, few and many counts, or a class for expanded clones, and some rows have none.

J: TRBJ2-7; size: NA; V: TRBV4-3; D: TRBD1; DNA: TGCGCCAGCAGCCAAGATAGGGACAGGGTGTTTTACGAGCAGTACTTC; CDR3: CASSQDRDRVFYEQYF
J: TRBJ1-1; size: many; V: TRBV6-5; D: TRBD1; DNA: TGTGCCAGCATTGAACTACAGGGGATGAACACTGAAGCTTTCTTT; CDR3: CASIELQGMNTEAFF
J: TRBJ2-5; size: many; V: TRBV4-1; D: TRBD2; DNA: TGCGCCAGCAGCCCGTGGGGCGGGGGGGCATCTGAGACCCAGTACTTC; CDR3: CASSPWGGGASETQYF
J: TRBJ2-7; size: few; V: TRBV28; D: NA; DNA: TGTGCCAGCAGTTGGAGGTCTATCCCCTACGAGCAGTACTTC; CDR3: CASSWRSIPYEQYF
J: TRBJ1-4; size: NA; V: TRBV7-9; D: NA; DNA: TGTGCCAGCAGCTTTGACGAAAAACTGTTTTTT; CDR3: CASSFDEKLFF
J: TRBJ1-1; size: many; V: TRBV29-1; D: NA; DNA: TGCAGCGCCGCGTCATCTGGGGAAGCTTTCTTT; CDR3: CSAASSGEAFF
J: TRBJ1-1; size: few; V: TRBV30; D: NA; DNA: TGTGCCTGGAGCACAGGCGAAGCTTTCTTT; CDR3: CAWSTGEAFF
J: TRBJ2-7; size: few; V: TRBV5-4; D: TRBD2; DNA: TGTGCCAGCAGCTCGGGGGGGGCCGAGCAGTACTTC; CDR3: CASSSGGAEQYF
J: TRBJ1-4; size: NA; V: TRBV7-9; D: NA; DNA: TGTGCCAGCAGCAAACAAGTTGCAACTAATGAAAAACTGCTTTTT; CDR3: CASSKQVATNEKLLF
J: TRBJ2-1; size: many; V: TRBV30; D: NA; DNA: TGTGCCTGGAGTGTAAGGGGTGAGCAGTTCTTC; CDR3: CAWSVRGEQFF
J: TRBJ2-7; size: many; V: TRBV20-1; D: NA; DNA: TGCAGTGCTAGAGCTACTACTTCGGGCCCCTACGAGCAGTACTTC; CDR3: CSARATTSGPYEQYF
J: TRBJ2-7; size: NA; V: TRBV2; D: NA; DNA: TGTGCCAGCAGTGTATTCCGGGACCCGGGGTACTTC; CDR3: CASSVFRDPGYF
J: TRBJ2-2; size: many; V: TRBV24-1; D: NA; DNA: TGTGCCACCAGTGATACAGGAACCGGGGAGCTGTTTTTT; CDR3: CATSDTGTGELFF
J: TRBJ1-4; size: many; V: TRBV12-3/TRBV12-4; D: NA; DNA: TGTGCCAGCAGTTCCACCCGATTAGGAACAACTAATGAAAAACTGTTTTTT; CDR3: CASSSTRLGTTNEKLFF
J: TRBJ1-1; size: NA; V: TRBV4-1; D: NA; DNA: TGCGCCAGCAGCCATTCCGACAGACCGAACACTGAAGCTTTCTTT; CDR3: CASSHSDRPNTEAFF
J: TRBJ1-1; size: many; V: TRBV28; D: NA; DNA: TGTGCCAGCAGTCACCAGGAGTTCGCTGAAGCTTTCTTT; CDR3: CASSHQEFAEAFF
J: TRBJ2-1; size: NA; V: TRBV24-1; D: NA; DNA: TGTGCCACCAGTGATAGCTATGAGCAGTTCTTC; CDR3: CATSDSYEQFF
J: TRBJ1-1; size: many; V: TRBV29-1; D: TRBD1; DNA: TGCAGCGTTGTAGACAGGGAGAACACTGAAGCTTTCTTT; CDR3: CSVVDRENTEAFF
J: TRBJ2-3; size: many; V: TRBV28; D: NA; DNA: TGTGCCAGCAGTTTATCTAGTCCGTCCACAGATACGCAGTATTTT; CDR3: CASSLSSPSTDTQYF
J: TRBJ2-1; size: few; V: TRBV7-6; D: NA; DNA: TGTGCCAGCAGCTTGCAGGGCGGGCAGTTCTTC; CDR3: CASSLQGGQFF
J: TRBJ2-6; size: many; V: TRBV27; D: TRBD1; DNA: TGTGCCAGCAGCAACGTGGACAGGGATAGCTCTGGGGCCAACGTCCTGACTTTC; CDR3: CASSNVDRDSSGANVLTF